One sample yielded the 10 T cell receptor beta chains listed below, sequenced in a study of post-analysis software for immune sequencing data. Whole-study findings and limits: In patients, TRBV5-6, TRBV5-1 and TRBV20-1 belonged to several TRBV segments found more frequently than in controls.

Their target antigens are unknown. Built from TCR beta cDNA, the libraries had unique molecular identifiers in them. TCRdb passed the PCR reads through MiXCR, listing each CDR3 protein once. Of hundreds of thousands of distinct CDR3 sequences listed, roughly 27% are singletons. Sequencing was carried out using blood. The receptors were sampled from a girl under 18 with multiple sclerosis.

There are a few counts of this clonotype. This rearrangement joins TRBV7-2 to TRBJ2-3; the D gene could be TRBD1 or TRBD2 (6 bases each). Germline CDR1 SGHTA, CDR2 FQGNSA. With 3 bases removed from V and 5 bases from J, the gap between germline ends came to 12 bases. The CDR3 has 14 residues. The CDR3, as DNA: TGTGCCAGCAGCTTGGGGGGCGAGGTAGATACGCAGTATTTT. It specifies CASSLGGEVDTQYF.

This clonotype was detected ten times or more. The chain couples TRBV15 to TRBJ2-6, with a tentative D call TRBD1 (7 bases). The CDR3 contains 20 residues. Germline-derived CDR1 and CDR2 are LNHNV and YYDKDF (reference sequence). Trimming took 0 bases from V and 1 from J, leaving 19 bases between them. The CDR3, as DNA: TGTGCCACCAGCAGAGATTTGCAGGGGGGCCTTGGGTCTGGGGCCAACGTCCTGACTTTC. Residues: CATSRDLQGGLGSGANVLTF.

As for this clonotype: A read error is possible here, since a much larger clone lies one base away. Here the CDR3 DNA reads TGCAGTGCTAGGCTCCCCGGGTACTACGAGCAGTTCTTC. This gives the protein CSARLPGYYEQFF. J is TRBJ2-1 and V is TRBV20-1; D not resolved. The V gene lost 3 bases and the J gene lost 10 bases, with 16 bases spanning the gap. The CDR3 is 13 amino acids. The germline V gene has CDR1 DFQATT and CDR2 SNEGSKA (reference sequence).

Many counts were recorded for this clonotype. V usage is TRBV20-1 and J usage is TRBJ2-7; TRBD2 aligns across 12 bases. The V and J ends lost 3 bases and 2 bases, in that order; junction bases with no gene match: 5. Germline CDR1 is DFQATT and CDR2 is SNEGSKA (reference sequence). The CDR3 contains 15 residues. Written as DNA, the CDR3 is TGCAGTGCTAGCTTGGGACTAGCGGGCCCCTACGAGCAGTACTTC. Translating it yields CSASLGLAGPYEQYF.

The V and J genes are TRBV12-3 or TRBV12-4 and TRBJ1-6; D perhaps matches TRBD1 (5 bases). This CDR3 comprises 16 residues. V lost 0 bases and J 10 bases, leaving 16 bases between the germline ends. CDR3 coding DNA: TGTGCCAGCAGTTTAGCAGGCCCCAACCGGGGCTCACCCCTCCACTTT. Its protein is CASSLAGPNRGSPLHF.

The chain carries TRBV12-3 or TRBV12-4 and TRBJ1-6; weak D call: TRBD1 (5 bases). The CDR3 runs to 14 residues. Trimming stripped 6 bases from V and 14 bases from J, with 20 bases between. CDR3 loop: CASSPRDFGSALHF. The CDR3 bases are TGTGCCAGCAGCCCCCGGGACTTCGGTTCGGCCCTCCACTTT.

Of note for this clonotype: A read error is possible here, since a much larger clone lies one base away. The V and J genes are TRBV20-1 and TRBJ2-7, with D possibly being TRBD1 (6 bases). Trimming cost V 6 bases and J 8 bases, with 17 bases left between them. The germline gives CDR1 DFQATT, CDR2 SNEGSKA (reference sequence). The CDR3 loop spans 12 amino acids. CDR3 sequence (DNA): TGCAGTGCCGACCTATCAGGGGCCAAGCAGTACTTC. Residues: CSADLSGAKQYF.

This clonotype has a handful of counts. The CDR3 DNA reads as TGTGCCAGCAGCGTAGGACAGGGGGTTGCGGGCGAGCAGTACTTC. Protein product: CASSVGQGVAGEQYF. This chain uses TRBV9 with TRBJ2-7, with TRBD1 matching 9 bases. V was clipped by 0 bases and J by 6 bases; unmatched bases: 7. CDR1 SGDLS and CDR2 YYNGEE come from the germline V gene. CDR3 length: 15 amino acids.

This rearrangement joins TRBV18 to TRBJ1-1, with a tentative D call TRBD1 (6 bases). V was trimmed by 2 bases and J by 1 base, leaving 8 bases between them. The CDR3 spans 14 residues. In germline, CDR1 is KGHSH, CDR2 LQKENI. CDR3 DNA sequence: TGTGCCAGCTCACCATCCAGGGGGAACACTGAAGCTTTCTTT. It translates to CASSPSRGNTEAFF.

There are a few counts of this clonotype. The V call is TRBV16, the J call TRBJ2-7; D might be TRBD1 (7 bases). In germline, CDR1 is KGHSY, CDR2 FQNENV. This CDR3 is 14 amino acids long. V shed 4 bases and J shed 6 bases, with 16 bases lying between them. The CDR3 DNA follows: TGTGCCAGCAGCCCGGAGACAGGGAGGCGCGAGCAGTACTTC. Residues: CASSPETGRREQYF.